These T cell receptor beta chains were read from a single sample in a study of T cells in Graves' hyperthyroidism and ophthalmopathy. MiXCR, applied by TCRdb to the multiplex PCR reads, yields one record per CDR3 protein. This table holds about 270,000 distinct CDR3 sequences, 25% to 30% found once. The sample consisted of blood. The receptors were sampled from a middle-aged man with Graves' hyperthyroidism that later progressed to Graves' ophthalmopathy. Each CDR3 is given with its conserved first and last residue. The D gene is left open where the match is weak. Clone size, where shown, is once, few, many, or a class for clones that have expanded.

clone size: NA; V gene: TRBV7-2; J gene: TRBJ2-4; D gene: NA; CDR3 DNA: TGTGCCAGCAGCTTAGCAACTGGGGGAGCCAAAAACATTCAGTACTTC; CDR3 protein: CASSLATGGAKNIQYF
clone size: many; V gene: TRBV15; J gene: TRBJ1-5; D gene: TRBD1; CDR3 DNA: TGTGCCACCAGCAGAGCGGACAGGGCCGTAAATCAGCCCCAGCATTTT; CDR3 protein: CATSRADRAVNQPQHF
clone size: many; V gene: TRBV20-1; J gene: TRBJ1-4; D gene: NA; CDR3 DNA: TGCAGTGCCAAGTCGGGGTCGCCCGAAAAACTGTTTTTT; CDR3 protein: CSAKSGSPEKLFF
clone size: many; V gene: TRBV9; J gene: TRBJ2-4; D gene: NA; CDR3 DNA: TGTGCCAGCAGCGTAGCGGGACAAGCAAACATTCAGTACTTC; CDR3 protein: CASSVAGQANIQYF
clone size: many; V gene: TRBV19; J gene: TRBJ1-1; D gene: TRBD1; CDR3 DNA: TGTGCCAGTAATATCCGGGACAGGAACACTGAAGCTTTCTTT; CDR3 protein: CASNIRDRNTEAFF
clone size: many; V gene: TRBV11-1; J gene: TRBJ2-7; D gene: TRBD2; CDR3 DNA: TGTGCCAGCAGCACCAGGACTAGCGGGAGAGCGATTTACGAGCAGTACTTC; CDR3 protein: CASSTRTSGRAIYEQYF
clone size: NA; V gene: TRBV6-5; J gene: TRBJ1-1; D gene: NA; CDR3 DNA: TGTGCCAGCAGTTACTCGGCAGGTCCGAACACTGAAGCTTTCTTT; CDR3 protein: CASSYSAGPNTEAFF
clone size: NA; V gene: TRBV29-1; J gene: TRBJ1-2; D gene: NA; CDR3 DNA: TGCAGCGCCCTTGGGGGCAGGACCTATGGCTACACCTTC; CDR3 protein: CSALGGRTYGYTF
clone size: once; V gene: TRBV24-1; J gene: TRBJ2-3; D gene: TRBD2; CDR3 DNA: TGTGCCACCAGTGACCCGGGACTAGCGGGAGAGCTCGTCGCAGATACGCAGTATTTT; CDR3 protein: CATSDPGLAGELVADTQYF
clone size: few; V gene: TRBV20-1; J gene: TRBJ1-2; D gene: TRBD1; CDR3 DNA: TGCAGTGCTAGGGATACCGGGACAGGTACTAACTATGGCTACACCTTC; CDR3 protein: CSARDTGTGTNYGYTF
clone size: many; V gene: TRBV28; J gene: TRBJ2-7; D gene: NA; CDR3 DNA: TGTGCCAGCAGTTTGCCAGGAATCCCCTACGAGCAGTACTTC; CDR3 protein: CASSLPGIPYEQYF
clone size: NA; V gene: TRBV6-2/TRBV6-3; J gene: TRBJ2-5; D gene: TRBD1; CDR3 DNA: TGTGCCAGCAGTTTCCCAGGGGGAGAGACCCAGTACTTC; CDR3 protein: CASSFPGGETQYF
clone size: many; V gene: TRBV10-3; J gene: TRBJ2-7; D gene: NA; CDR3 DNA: TGTGCCATCAGACAGACTGGGTACGAGCAGTACTTC; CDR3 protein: CAIRQTGYEQYF
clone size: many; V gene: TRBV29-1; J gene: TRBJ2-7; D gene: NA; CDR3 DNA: TGCAGCGTTGTCGGCGCCCGGAGGGGTATTTACGAGCAGTACTTC; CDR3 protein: CSVVGARRGIYEQYF
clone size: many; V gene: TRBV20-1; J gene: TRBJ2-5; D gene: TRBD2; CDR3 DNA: TGCAGTGCTAGTCCTAGCGGGAGGCCGGGTGAGACCCAGTACTTC; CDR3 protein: CSASPSGRPGETQYF
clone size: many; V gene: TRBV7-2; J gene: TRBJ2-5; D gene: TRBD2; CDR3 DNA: TGTGCCAGCAGCTTAGGAGGGAGGGCCGGTGAGACCCAGTACTTC; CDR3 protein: CASSLGGRAGETQYF
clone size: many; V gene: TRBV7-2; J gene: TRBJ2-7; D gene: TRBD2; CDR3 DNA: TGTGCCAGCAGCTTAGCAGCGGGAGGGCCCTACGAGCAGTACTTC; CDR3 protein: CASSLAAGGPYEQYF
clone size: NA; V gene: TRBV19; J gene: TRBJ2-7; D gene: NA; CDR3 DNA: TGTGCCAGTAGTTCAGGAAGGGTAGCCGGATCCTACGAGCAGTACTTC; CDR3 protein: CASSSGRVAGSYEQYF
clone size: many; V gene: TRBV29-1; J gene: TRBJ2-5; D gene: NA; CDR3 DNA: TGCAGCGTTGATATTTCGGAGACCCAGTACTTC; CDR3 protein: CSVDISETQYF
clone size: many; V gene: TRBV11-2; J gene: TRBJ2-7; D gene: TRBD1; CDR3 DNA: TGTGCCAGCAGCTCCCAGACAGGGACCTACGAGCAGTACTTC; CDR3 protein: CASSSQTGTYEQYF
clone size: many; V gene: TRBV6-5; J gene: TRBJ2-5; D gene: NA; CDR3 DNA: TGTGCCAGCAGTTACCCGAATGATGGGGAGACCCAGTACTTC; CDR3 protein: CASSYPNDGETQYF
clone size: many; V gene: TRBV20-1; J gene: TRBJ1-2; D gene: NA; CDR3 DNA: TGCAGTGCTAGAGATCTGCGGGACTACACCTTC; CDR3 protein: CSARDLRDYTF
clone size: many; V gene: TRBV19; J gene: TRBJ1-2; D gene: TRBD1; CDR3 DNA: TGTGCCAGTACGTTGAAGGGGGCGCTTGGCTACACCTTC; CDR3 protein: CASTLKGALGYTF
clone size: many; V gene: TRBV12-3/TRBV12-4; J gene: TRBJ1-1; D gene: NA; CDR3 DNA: TGTGCCAGCAGTGGACACTTCACTGAAGCTTTCTTT; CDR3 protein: CASSGHFTEAFF
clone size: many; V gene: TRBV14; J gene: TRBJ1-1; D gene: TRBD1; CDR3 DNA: TGTGCCAGCAGCCAAGATTCGGGGACAGTGAACACTGAAGCTTTCTTT; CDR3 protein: CASSQDSGTVNTEAFF
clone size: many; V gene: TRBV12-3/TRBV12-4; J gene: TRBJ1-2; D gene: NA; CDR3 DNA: TGTGCCAGCAGTAACCCACCAGGGAATAACTATGGCTACACCTTC; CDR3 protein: CASSNPPGNNYGYTF
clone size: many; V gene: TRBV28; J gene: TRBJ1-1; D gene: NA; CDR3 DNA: TGTGCCAGCAGTTACACCGGGATTAAAAGAGCTTTCTTT; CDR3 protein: CASSYTGIKRAFF
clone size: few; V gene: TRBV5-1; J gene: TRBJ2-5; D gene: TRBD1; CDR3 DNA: TGCGCCAGCAGCCTGGACAGGTCCGCTATGGTGACCCAGTACTTC; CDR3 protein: CASSLDRSAMVTQYF
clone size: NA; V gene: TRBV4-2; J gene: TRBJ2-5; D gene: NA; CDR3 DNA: TGTGCCAGCAGCCAAGACCGAGGGGTACAAGAGACCCAGTACTTC; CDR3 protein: CASSQDRGVQETQYF
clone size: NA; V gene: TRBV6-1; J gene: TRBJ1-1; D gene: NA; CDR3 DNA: TGTGCCAGCAGTGAAAGGAGGAGGGCTGAAGCTTTCTTT; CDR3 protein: CASSERRRAEAFF
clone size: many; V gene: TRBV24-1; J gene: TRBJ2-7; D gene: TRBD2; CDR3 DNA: TGTGCCACCAGTGACTACCGGGGTGCGGGAGGACAAGACGAGCAGTACTTC; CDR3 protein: CATSDYRGAGGQDEQYF
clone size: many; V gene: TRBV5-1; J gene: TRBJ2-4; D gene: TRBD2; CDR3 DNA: TGCGCCAGCAGCTGGGGACTAGCGGGAGCGGGAGACATTCAGTACTTC; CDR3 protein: CASSWGLAGAGDIQYF
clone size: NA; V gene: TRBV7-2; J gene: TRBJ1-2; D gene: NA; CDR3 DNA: TGTGCCAGCAGCAAGTACGGCAGGGAAACTTATGGCTACACCTTC; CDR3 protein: CASSKYGRETYGYTF
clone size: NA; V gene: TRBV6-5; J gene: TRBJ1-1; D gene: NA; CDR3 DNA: TGTGCCAGCAGTTACCGAGGGGGGACTGAAGCTTTCTTT; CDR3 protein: CASSYRGGTEAFF
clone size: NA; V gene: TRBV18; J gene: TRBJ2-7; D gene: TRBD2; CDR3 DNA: TGTGCCAGCTCTATGGATAGCGGGAGTATCTCCTACGAGCAGTACTTC; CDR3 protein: CASSMDSGSISYEQYF
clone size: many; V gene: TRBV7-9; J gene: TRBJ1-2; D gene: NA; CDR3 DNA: TGTGCCAGCAGCAACGGACAGCTCTATGGCTACACCTTC; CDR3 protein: CASSNGQLYGYTF
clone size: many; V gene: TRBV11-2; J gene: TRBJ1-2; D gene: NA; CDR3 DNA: TGTGCCAGCAGCTTAGATATCGGAGGGGATGGCTACACCTTC; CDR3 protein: CASSLDIGGDGYTF
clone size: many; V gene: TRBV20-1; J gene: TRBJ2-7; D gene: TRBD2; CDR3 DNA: TGCAGTGCTCCGGGACTAGCGGGAGTTGAAGTCTACGAGCAGTACTTC; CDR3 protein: CSAPGLAGVEVYEQYF
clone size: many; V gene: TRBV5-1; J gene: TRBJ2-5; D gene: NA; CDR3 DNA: TGCGCCAGCAGCTTCGGACCTTCCCAGTACTTC; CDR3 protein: CASSFGPSQYF
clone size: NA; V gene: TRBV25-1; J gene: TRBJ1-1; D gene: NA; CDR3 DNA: TGTGCCAGCAGTCCATGGGGTGAGAGCACTGAAGCTTTCTTT; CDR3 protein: CASSPWGESTEAFF
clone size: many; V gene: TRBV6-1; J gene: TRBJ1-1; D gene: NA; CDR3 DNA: TGTGCCAGCAGTGAGGGGTCGTCGACTTTCTTT; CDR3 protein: CASSEGSSTFF
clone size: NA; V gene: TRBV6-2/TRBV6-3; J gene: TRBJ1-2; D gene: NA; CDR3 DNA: TGTGCCAGCAGAATAGGACAATACACCAATCCTTACCTCGGCTACACCTTC; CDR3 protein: CASRIGQYTNPYLGYTF
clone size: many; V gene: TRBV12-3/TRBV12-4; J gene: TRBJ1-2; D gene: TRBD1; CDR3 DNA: TGTGCCAGCAGTCCCGACAGGGTTCGCTATGGCTACACCTTC; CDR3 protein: CASSPDRVRYGYTF
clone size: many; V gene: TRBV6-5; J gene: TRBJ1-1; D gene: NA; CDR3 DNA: TGTGCCAGCTTACTGGACAGAGCTGAAGCTTTCTTT; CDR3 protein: CASLLDRAEAFF